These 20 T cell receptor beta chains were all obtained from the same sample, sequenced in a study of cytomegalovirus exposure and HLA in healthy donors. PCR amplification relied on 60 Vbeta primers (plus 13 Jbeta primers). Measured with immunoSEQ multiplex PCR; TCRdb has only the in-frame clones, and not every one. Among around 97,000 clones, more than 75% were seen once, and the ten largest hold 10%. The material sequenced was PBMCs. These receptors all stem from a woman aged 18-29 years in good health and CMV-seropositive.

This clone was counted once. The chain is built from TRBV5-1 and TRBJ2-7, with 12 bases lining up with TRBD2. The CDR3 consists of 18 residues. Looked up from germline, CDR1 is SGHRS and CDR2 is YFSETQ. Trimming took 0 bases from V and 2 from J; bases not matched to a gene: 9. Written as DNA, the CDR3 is TGCGCCAGCAGCTTGGGGACTAGCGGGGTTACTAAAGCCTACGAGCAGTACTTC. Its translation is CASSLGTSGVTKAYEQYF.

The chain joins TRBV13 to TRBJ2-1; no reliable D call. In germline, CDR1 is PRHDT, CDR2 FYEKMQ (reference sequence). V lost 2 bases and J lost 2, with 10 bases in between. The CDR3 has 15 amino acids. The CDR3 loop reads CASSLLASPYNEQFF. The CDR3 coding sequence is TGTGCCAGCAGCTTATTGGCTTCCCCCTACAATGAGCAGTTCTTC.

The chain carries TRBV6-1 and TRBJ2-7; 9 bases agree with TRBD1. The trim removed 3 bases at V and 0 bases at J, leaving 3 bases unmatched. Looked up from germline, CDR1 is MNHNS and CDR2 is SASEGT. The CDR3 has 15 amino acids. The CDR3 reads CASSEGTGPSYEQYF. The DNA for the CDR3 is TGTGCCAGCAGTGAGGGGACAGGGCCCTCCTACGAGCAGTACTTC.

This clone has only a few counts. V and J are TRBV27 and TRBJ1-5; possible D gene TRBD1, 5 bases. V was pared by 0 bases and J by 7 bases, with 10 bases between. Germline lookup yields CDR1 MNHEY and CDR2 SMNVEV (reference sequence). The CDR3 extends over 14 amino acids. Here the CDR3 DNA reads TGTGCCAGCAGTTTATCAGGGGTCAACCAGCCCCAGCATTTT. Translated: CASSLSGVNQPQHF.

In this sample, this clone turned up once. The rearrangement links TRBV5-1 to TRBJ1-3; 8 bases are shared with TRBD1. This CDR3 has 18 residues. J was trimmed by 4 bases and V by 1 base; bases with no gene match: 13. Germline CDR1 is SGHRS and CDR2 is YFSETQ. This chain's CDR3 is CASSLFRQGAMFGNTIYF. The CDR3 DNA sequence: TGCGCCAGCAGCTTGTTTCGTCAGGGGGCGATGTTCGGAAACACCATATATTTT.

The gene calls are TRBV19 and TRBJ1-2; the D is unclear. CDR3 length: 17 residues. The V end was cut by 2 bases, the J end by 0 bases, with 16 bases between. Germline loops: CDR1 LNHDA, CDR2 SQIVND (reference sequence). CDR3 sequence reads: CASSIQNVVQTNYGYTF. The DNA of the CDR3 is TGTGCCAGTAGTATACAGAACGTCGTACAGACTAACTATGGCTACACCTTC.

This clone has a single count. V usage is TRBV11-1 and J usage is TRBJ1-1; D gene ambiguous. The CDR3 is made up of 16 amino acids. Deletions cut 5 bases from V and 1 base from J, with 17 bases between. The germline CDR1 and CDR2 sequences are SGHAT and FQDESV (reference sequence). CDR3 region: CASSLLGEWENTEAFF. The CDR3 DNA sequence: TGTGCCAGCAGCCTGTTGGGAGAGTGGGAGAACACTGAAGCTTTCTTT.

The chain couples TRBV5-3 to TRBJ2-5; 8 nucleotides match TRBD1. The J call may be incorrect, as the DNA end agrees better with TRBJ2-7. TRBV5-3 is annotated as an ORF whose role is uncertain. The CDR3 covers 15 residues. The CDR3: CARRLGQANSYEQYF. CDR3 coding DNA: TGTGCCAGAAGACTGGGACAGGCCAACTCCTACGAGCAGTACTTC.

The CDR3 region has the DNA TGTGCCAGCAGATCGACAGCGAATGAGCAGTTCTTC. Its protein is CASRSTANEQFF. The chain uses TRBV27 and TRBJ2-1; maybe TRBD1 (5 bases). The CDR3 length is 12 residues. The germline CDR1 and CDR2 sequences are MNHEY and SMNVEV (reference sequence). V gave up 6 bases and J gave up 7 bases, with 10 bases separating them.

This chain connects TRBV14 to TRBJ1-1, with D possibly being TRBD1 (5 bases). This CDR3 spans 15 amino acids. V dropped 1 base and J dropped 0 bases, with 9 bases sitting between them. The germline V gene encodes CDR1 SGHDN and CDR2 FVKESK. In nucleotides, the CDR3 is TGTGCCAGCAGCCAAGGTCGGGGGATGAACACTGAAGCTTTCTTT. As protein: CASSQGRGMNTEAFF. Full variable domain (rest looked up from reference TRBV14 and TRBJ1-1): EAGVTQFPSHSVIEKGQTVTLRCDPISGHDNLYWYRRVMGKEIKFLLHFVKESKQDESGMPNNRFLAERTGGTYSTLKVQPAELEDSGVYFCASSQGRGMNTEAFFGQGTRLTVV.

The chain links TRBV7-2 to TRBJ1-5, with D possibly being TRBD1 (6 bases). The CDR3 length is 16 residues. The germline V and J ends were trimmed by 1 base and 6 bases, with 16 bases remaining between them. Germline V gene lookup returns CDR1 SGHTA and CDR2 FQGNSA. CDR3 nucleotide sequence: TGTGCCAGCAGCTTAGTCCCCGGGGGGGCTCGTCAGCCCCAGCATTTT. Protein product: CASSLVPGGARQPQHF.

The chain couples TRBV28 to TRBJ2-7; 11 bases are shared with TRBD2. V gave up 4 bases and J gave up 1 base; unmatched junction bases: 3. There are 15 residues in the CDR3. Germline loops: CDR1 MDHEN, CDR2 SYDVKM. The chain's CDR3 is CASSSTSGESYEQYF. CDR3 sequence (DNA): TGTGCCAGCAGTTCGACTAGCGGGGAATCCTACGAGCAGTACTTC.

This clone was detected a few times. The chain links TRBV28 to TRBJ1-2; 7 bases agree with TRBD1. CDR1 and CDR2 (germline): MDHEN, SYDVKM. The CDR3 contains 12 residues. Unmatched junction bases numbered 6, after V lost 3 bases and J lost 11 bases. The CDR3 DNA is TGTGCCAGCAGTTTGCGACAGGGTGGTTACACCTTC. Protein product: CASSLRQGGYTF.

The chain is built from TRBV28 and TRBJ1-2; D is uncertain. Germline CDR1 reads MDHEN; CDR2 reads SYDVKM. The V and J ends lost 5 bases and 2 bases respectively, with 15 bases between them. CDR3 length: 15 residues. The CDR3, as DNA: TGTGCCAGCAGTGCCCCTCCAAGAGCAAACTATGGCTACACCTTC. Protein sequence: CASSAPPRANYGYTF.

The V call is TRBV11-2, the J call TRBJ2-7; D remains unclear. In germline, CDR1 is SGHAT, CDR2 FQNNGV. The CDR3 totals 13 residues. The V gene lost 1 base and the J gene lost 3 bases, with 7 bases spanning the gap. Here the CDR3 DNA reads TGTGCCAGCAGCTTAGGAACAGACTACGAGCAGTACTTC. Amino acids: CASSLGTDYEQYF.

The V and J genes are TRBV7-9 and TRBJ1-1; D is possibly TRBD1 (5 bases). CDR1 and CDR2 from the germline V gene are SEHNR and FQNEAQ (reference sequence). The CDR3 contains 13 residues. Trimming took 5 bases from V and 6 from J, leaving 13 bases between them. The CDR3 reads CASSLGGKAEAFF. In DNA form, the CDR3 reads TGTGCCAGCAGCCTGGGGGGGAAGGCTGAAGCTTTCTTT.

CDR3 region: CAWSSLGGLGEKLFF. CDR3 in DNA: TGTGCCTGGAGTTCTCTAGGGGGTCTGGGGGAAAAACTGTTTTTT. The chain employs TRBV30 and TRBJ1-4; a weak D match, TRBD1 (6 bases). The germline V and J ends were trimmed by 2 bases and 8 bases, with 18 bases remaining between them. This CDR3 spans 15 amino acids. Germline V gives CDR1 GTSNPN, CDR2 SVGIG (reference sequence).

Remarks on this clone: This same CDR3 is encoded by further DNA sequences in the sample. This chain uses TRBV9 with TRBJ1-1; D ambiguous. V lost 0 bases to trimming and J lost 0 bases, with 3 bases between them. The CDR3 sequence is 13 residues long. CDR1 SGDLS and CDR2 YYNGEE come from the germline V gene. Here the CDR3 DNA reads TGTGCCAGCAGCGTAGCGTTGAACACTGAAGCTTTCTTT. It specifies CASSVALNTEAFF.

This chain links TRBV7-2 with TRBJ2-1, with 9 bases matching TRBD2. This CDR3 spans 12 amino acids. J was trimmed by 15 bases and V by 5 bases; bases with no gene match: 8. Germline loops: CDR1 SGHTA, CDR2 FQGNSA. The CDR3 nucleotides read TGTGCCAGCAGCGTGGGACTAGCTTCCCCGTTCTTC. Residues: CASSVGLASPFF.

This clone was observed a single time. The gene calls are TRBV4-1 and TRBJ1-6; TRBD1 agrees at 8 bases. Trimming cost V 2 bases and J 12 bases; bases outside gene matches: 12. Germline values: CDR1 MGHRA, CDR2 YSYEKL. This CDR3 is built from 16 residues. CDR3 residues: CASSQNSATGVRPLHF. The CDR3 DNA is TGCGCCAGCAGCCAAAACAGCGCGACAGGGGTCCGACCCCTCCACTTT.